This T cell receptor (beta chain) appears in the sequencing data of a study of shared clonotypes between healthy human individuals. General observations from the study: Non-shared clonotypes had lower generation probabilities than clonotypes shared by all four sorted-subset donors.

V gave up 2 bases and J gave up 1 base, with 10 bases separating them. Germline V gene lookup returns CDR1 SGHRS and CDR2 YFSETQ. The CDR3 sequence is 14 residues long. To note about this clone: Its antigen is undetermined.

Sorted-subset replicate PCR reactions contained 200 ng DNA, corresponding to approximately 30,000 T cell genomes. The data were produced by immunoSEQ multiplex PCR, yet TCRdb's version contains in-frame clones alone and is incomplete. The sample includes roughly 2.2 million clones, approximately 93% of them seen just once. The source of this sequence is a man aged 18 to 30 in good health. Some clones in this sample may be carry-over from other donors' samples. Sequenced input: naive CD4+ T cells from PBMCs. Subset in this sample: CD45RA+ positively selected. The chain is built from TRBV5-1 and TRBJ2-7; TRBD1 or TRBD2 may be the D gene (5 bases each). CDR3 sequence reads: CASSFAGASYEQYF. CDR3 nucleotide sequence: TGCGCCAGCAGCTTCGCCGGGGCGTCCTACGAGCAGTACTTC.